This T cell receptor beta chain was profiled in a study of Graves' ophthalmopathy and Graves' hyperthyroidism. Study results and limitations: Thyroid clonotypes that were expanded above 0.001 frequency mostly also appeared in blood.

Ophthalmopathy cases showed moderate-to-severe activity, scoring CAS ≥3 and NOSPECS ≥4, with duration under 3 months. Amplified TCR beta CDR3 regions were obtained using RNA transcripts as template. An initial RT-PCR round employing HTBI primers preceded a second-round multiplex PCR. TCRdb re-called the multiplex PCR reads with MiXCR, one entry per CDR3 protein. The profile covers around 660,000 distinct CDR3 sequences, with about 38% appearing a single time and 3% to 3.5% taken by the ten largest. This clonotype has ten or more counts. Its matching antigen is unknown. Unmatched junction bases numbered 10, after V lost 5 bases and J lost 4 bases. Germline-derived CDR1 and CDR2 are SGDLS and YYNGEE. The CDR3 is 15 residues long.

The specimen sequenced was peripheral blood. This sequence joins TRBV9 and TRBJ1-2; 8 bases match TRBD1. This clonotype was obtained from an adult man with Graves' ophthalmopathy. CDR3 in amino acids: CASRMGTGGSYGYTF. The DNA for the CDR3 is TGTGCCAGCAGAATGGGGACAGGAGGCTCCTATGGCTACACCTTC.